Shown below are 26 T cell receptor beta chains from a single sample sequenced in a study of post-analysis software for immune sequencing data. Carried by the TCR beta cDNA libraries were unique molecular identifiers. Using its own MiXCR run on the PCR reads, TCRdb lists one record per CDR3 protein. This table has a few hundred thousand distinct CDR3 sequences, approximately 42% appearing once. Their antigens are not known. Study-wide findings and caveats: Controls showed lower frequencies than patients for 4 or 5 TRBV segments, and TRBV5-6, TRBV5-1 and TRBV20-1 were among these.

Material for sequencing was blood. The origin of the receptors is a girl aged 2-15 years with multiple sclerosis.

This sequence joins TRBV6-5 and TRBJ2-4; TRBD1 matches at 7 bases. The germline V gene encodes CDR1 MNHEY and CDR2 SVGAGI. This CDR3 has 13 amino acids. V was pared by 4 bases and J by 9 bases, with 6 bases of the junction left unmatched. The CDR3 DNA reads as TGTGCCAGCAGTTCCCTCGACAGGGCCATTCAGTACTTC. Amino acid sequence: CASSSLDRAIQYF.

This chain joins TRBV6-5 and TRBJ1-2, with TRBD1 identical over 9 bases. V lost 7 bases to trimming and J lost 5 bases; unmatched junction nucleotides: 8. The CDR3 is made up of 14 amino acids. Per the germline V gene, CDR1 is MNHEY and CDR2 is SVGAGI. In DNA, the CDR3 is TGTGCCAGCACCGGGGACAGGGCAGGGTATGGCTACACCTTC. Translating gives CASTGDRAGYGYTF.

The V call is TRBV4-1, the J call TRBJ1-2; TRBD1 matches 8 bases. The V and J ends lost 3 bases and 8 bases, in that order; junction bases with no gene match: 2. Germline V gene data show CDR1 as MGHRA and CDR2 as YSYEKL. This CDR3 is built from 12 residues. The CDR3 region is CASSQDREGYTF. The DNA for the CDR3 is TGCGCCAGCAGCCAGGACAGGGAGGGCTACACCTTC.

This rearrangement joins TRBV5-1 to TRBJ1-1; D call uncertain. Germline lookup yields CDR1 SGHRS and CDR2 YFSETQ. V was trimmed by 1 base and J by 1 base, leaving 8 bases between them. The CDR3 covers 14 residues. The CDR3 is CASSLTQTNTEAFF. The CDR3 nucleotides are TGCGCCAGCAGCTTGACACAGACGAACACTGAAGCTTTCTTT.

There are a few counts of this clonotype. The chain is built from TRBV28 and TRBJ2-5; 10 bases line up with TRBD2. CDR3 length: 16 amino acids. V lost 5 bases to trimming and J lost 0 bases; unmatched junction nucleotides: 6. Germline V lookup: CDR1 MDHEN, CDR2 SYDVKM. The CDR3 spells CASSLTTSGYQETQYF. Here the CDR3 DNA reads TGTGCCAGCAGTCTCACGACTAGCGGGTACCAAGAGACCCAGTACTTC.

The chain carries TRBV5-1 and TRBJ2-1; 8 nucleotides agree with TRBD1. The germline CDR1 and CDR2 sequences are SGHRS and YFSETQ. The V gene end was trimmed by 6 bases and the J gene end by 2 bases; junction bases not matched to a gene: 7. This CDR3 has 15 residues. The CDR3 DNA reads TGCGCCAGCAAACTATCAGGGGGCGCCTACAATGAGCAGTTCTTC. Protein product: CASKLSGGAYNEQFF. The complete variable domain, with remaining parts taken from reference TRBV5-1 and TRBJ2-1, reads KAGVTQTPRYLIKTRGQQVTLSCSPISGHRSVSWYQQTPGQGLQFLFEYFSETQRNKGNFPGRFSGRQFSNSRSEMNVSTLELGDSALYLCASKLSGGAYNEQFFGPGTRLTVL.

The chain carries TRBV12-5 and TRBJ1-1; D is uncertain. Germline CDR1 reads LGHNT; CDR2 reads FRNRAP. Trimming stripped 3 bases from V and 5 bases from J, with 10 bases between. This CDR3 has 13 residues. In DNA, the CDR3 is TGTGCTAGTGGTTTAATGTCCAAGACTGAAGCTTTCTTT. This codes for CASGLMSKTEAFF.

The V and J genes are TRBV20-1 and TRBJ2-7, with D possibly being TRBD1 or TRBD2 (5 bases each). The CDR3 sequence is 15 residues long. Germline V gene data show CDR1 as DFQATT and CDR2 as SNEGSKA (reference sequence). The V end was cut by 1 base, the J end by 0 bases, with 13 bases between. CDR3 loop: CSARGRGGYSYEQYF. In nucleotides, the CDR3 is TGCAGTGCTAGAGGTCGGGGCGGATACTCCTACGAGCAGTACTTC.

The J gene is TRBJ2-3, the V gene TRBV29-1; D unclear. With 2 bases removed from V and 2 bases from J, the gap between germline ends came to 8 bases. In germline, CDR1 is SQVTM, CDR2 ANQGSEA. The CDR3 runs 13 residues. CDR3 residues: CSVESRSTDTQYF. CDR3 bases: TGCAGCGTTGAATCGCGCTCCACAGATACGCAGTATTTT.

This clonotype was counted between two and nine times. The chain uses TRBV6-6 and TRBJ1-2; tentatively, D is TRBD1 (5 bases). Looked up from germline, CDR1 is MNHNY and CDR2 is SVGAGI (reference sequence). This CDR3 has 15 amino acids. Trimming cost V 2 bases and J 6 bases, with 16 bases left between them. This CDR3 is CASSYLQGEVNGYTF. DNA for the CDR3: TGTGCCAGCAGTTACCTGCAAGGGGAGGTTAATGGCTACACCTTC.

The chain is built from TRBV2 and TRBJ1-5, with a possible D match to TRBD1 (6 bases). Germline CDR1 reads SNHLY; CDR2 reads FYNNEI. V lost 8 bases and J 6 bases, leaving 20 bases between the germline ends. The CDR3 sequence is 15 residues long. CDR3 protein: CASRIGQGNPQPQHF. Here the CDR3 DNA reads TGTGCCAGCCGTATCGGGCAGGGGAATCCTCAGCCCCAGCATTTT.

A few counts support this clonotype. The V and J genes are TRBV28 and TRBJ1-1, with D hard to call. This CDR3 spans 15 amino acids. With 5 bases removed from V and 0 bases from J, the gap between germline ends came to 13 bases. Germline V gives CDR1 MDHEN, CDR2 SYDVKM. CDR3 coding DNA: TGTGCCAGCAGTGCTCGGGGTTTGGTGAACACTGAAGCTTTCTTT. Translating gives CASSARGLVNTEAFF.

This chain connects TRBV7-9 to TRBJ2-6, with D perhaps being TRBD1 or TRBD2 (5 bases each). Germline CDR1 and CDR2: SEHNR and FQNEAQ (reference sequence). The CDR3 has 17 amino acids. V lost 5 bases and J lost 2, with 16 bases in between. The DNA for the CDR3 is TGTGCCAGCAGCCCTCTTCGGGGCGAGCCTGGGGCCAACGTCCTGACTTTC. It yields the protein CASSPLRGEPGANVLTF. The full variable domain, in which reference TRBV7-9 and TRBJ2-6 provide the parts outside the CDR3, is DTGVSQNPRHKITKRGQNVTFRCDPISEHNRLYWYRQTLGQGPEFLTYFQNEAQLEKSRLLSDRFSAERPKGSFSTLEIQRTEQGDSAMYLCASSPLRGEPGANVLTFGAGSRLTVL.

The chain combines TRBV20-1 with TRBJ2-3; 7 bases align to TRBD2. Germline loops: CDR1 DFQATT, CDR2 SNEGSKA (reference sequence). The trim removed 3 bases at V and 3 bases at J, leaving 12 bases unmatched. The CDR3 loop spans 16 amino acids. Here the CDR3 reads CSARKMAGDRTDTQYF. The DNA for the CDR3 is TGCAGTGCTAGGAAGATGGCGGGAGATCGGACAGATACGCAGTATTTT.

The chain links TRBV29-1 to TRBJ1-2; the D gene is possibly TRBD1 (5 bases). Trimming took off 4 bases at V and 5 bases at J, with 14 bases between the two ends. CDR1 and CDR2 (germline): SQVTM, ANQGSEA. The CDR3 consists of 13 residues. The CDR3 reads CSVAVTDLYGYTF. The CDR3 DNA reads as TGCAGCGTTGCGGTGACAGACCTTTATGGCTACACCTTC.

This clonotype was observed a few times. V usage is TRBV27 and J usage is TRBJ2-1; D unclear. Trimming took 6 bases from V and 0 from J, leaving 15 bases between them. Looked up from germline, CDR1 is MNHEY and CDR2 is SMNVEV (reference sequence). The CDR3 sequence is 16 residues long. In DNA form, the CDR3 reads TGTGCCAGCAGCAACCCTCGTTTCGACTCCTACAATGAGCAGTTCTTC. It encodes CASSNPRFDSYNEQFF.

This chain connects TRBV5-1 to TRBJ2-1; 8 positions match TRBD2. In germline, CDR1 is SGHRS, CDR2 YFSETQ. This CDR3 is 15 amino acids long. J gave up 4 bases and V 2 bases, and 5 bases lay outside the gene matches. CDR3 coding DNA: TGCGCCAGCAGCTTCCGGCGGGGGGAGTACAATGAGCAGTTCTTC. Protein sequence: CASSFRRGEYNEQFF.

This clonotype was seen more than once but under ten times. This chain connects TRBV9 to TRBJ1-2; 7 bases are a match to TRBD1. Losses at the gene ends were 4 bases for V and 4 bases for J; bases not matched to a gene: 10. Germline-derived CDR1 and CDR2 are SGDLS and YYNGEE. CDR3 length equals 15 residues. CDR3 loop: CASSINGDSFYGYTF. In nucleotides, the CDR3 is TGTGCCAGCAGCATTAACGGGGACAGCTTCTATGGCTACACCTTC. The variable domain in full, with the rest retrieved from reference TRBV9 and TRBJ1-2, is DSGVTQTPKHLITATGQRVTLRCSPRSGDLSVYWYQQSLDQGLQFLIQYYNGEERAKGNILERFSAQQFPDLHSELNLSSLELGDSALYFCASSINGDSFYGYTFGSGTRLTVV.

This clonotype was detected only a few times. The V call is TRBV29-1, the J call TRBJ1-2; 7 bases map to TRBD1. The trim removed 6 bases at V and 3 bases at J, leaving 10 bases unmatched. Germline V gives CDR1 SQVTM, CDR2 ANQGSEA. This CDR3 spans 14 amino acids. The CDR3 DNA reads TGCAGCGTAGAAAGCAGGGGGTCCGACTATGGCTACACCTTC. Its protein is CSVESRGSDYGYTF.

The chain carries TRBV29-1 and TRBJ1-2; D not certain. Trimming stripped 3 bases from V and 10 bases from J, with 6 bases between. The germline gives CDR1 SQVTM, CDR2 ANQGSEA. The CDR3 contains 9 residues. The CDR3 loop reads CSVDQTYTF. In DNA, the CDR3 is TGCAGCGTTGACCAGACCTACACCTTC.

The sample holds a few counts of this clonotype. The V and J genes are TRBV28 and TRBJ2-7; either TRBD1 or TRBD2 may fit D (5 bases each). The V gene's germline CDR1 is MDHEN and CDR2 SYDVKM. The CDR3 has 12 amino acids. Trimming pared 7 bases from V and 6 bases from J, leaving 13 bases between. The CDR3 nucleotides are TGTGCCAGCAAACTAGGGGTTGGCGAGCAGTACTTC. Protein product: CASKLGVGEQYF.

The chain uses TRBV10-2 and TRBJ2-7; D is unclear. The CDR3 is 16 amino acids. From germline, CDR1 is WSHSY and CDR2 SAAADI. Trimming removed 3 bases at V and 2 bases at J, with 17 bases between. The CDR3: CASSDGQKRAAYEQYF. Here the CDR3 DNA reads TGCGCCAGCAGTGACGGCCAGAAAAGGGCGGCCTACGAGCAGTACTTC.

The rearrangement uses TRBV27 and TRBJ1-6, with D uncertain. CDR3 length: 12 amino acids. CDR1 and CDR2 from the germline V gene are MNHEY and SMNVEV (reference sequence). Trimming left V 8 bases short and J 9 bases short, with 11 bases between. The CDR3 region has the DNA TGTGCCAGCGGAGGGTTGGGTTCACCCCTCCACTTT. This encodes CASGGLGSPLHF.

The chain has TRBV5-6 and TRBJ1-6; D gene ambiguous. The germline V gene encodes CDR1 SGHDT and CDR2 YYEEEE. The CDR3 is 15 residues long. V was pared by 0 bases and J by 7 bases, with 11 bases between. The CDR3 sequence: CASSLAGRANSPLHF. CDR3 nucleotide sequence: TGTGCCAGCAGCTTGGCTGGACGGGCAAATTCACCCCTCCACTTT. Supplemented by reference TRBV5-6 and TRBJ1-6, the full variable domain reads DAGVTQSPTHLIKTRGQQVTLRCSPKSGHDTVSWYQQALGQGPQFIFQYYEEEERQRGNFPDRFSGHQFPNYSSELNVNALLLGDSALYLCASSLAGRANSPLHFGNGTRLTVT.

The chain couples TRBV12-3 or TRBV12-4 to TRBJ2-6; 7 nucleotides match TRBD2. This CDR3 is built from 19 residues. V lost 5 bases, J lost 0 bases, and 13 bases stayed unmatched. This CDR3 is CASSPGLAVDVSGANVLTF. CDR3 DNA: TGTGCCAGCAGTCCCGGGCTAGCGGTTGACGTCTCTGGGGCCAACGTCCTGACTTTC.

This rearrangement joins TRBV6-2 or TRBV6-3 to TRBJ2-3, with 8 nucleotides matching TRBD2. This CDR3 is 17 amino acids long. In germline, CDR1 is MNHEY, CDR2 SVGEGT. The V segment lost 2 bases and the J segment 6 bases; nucleotides outside the gene matches: 13. In nucleotides, the CDR3 is TGTGCCAGCAGTTACCGGGAGCTAGCGGGTATATGGGATACGCAGTATTTT. Translating it yields CASSYRELAGIWDTQYF.